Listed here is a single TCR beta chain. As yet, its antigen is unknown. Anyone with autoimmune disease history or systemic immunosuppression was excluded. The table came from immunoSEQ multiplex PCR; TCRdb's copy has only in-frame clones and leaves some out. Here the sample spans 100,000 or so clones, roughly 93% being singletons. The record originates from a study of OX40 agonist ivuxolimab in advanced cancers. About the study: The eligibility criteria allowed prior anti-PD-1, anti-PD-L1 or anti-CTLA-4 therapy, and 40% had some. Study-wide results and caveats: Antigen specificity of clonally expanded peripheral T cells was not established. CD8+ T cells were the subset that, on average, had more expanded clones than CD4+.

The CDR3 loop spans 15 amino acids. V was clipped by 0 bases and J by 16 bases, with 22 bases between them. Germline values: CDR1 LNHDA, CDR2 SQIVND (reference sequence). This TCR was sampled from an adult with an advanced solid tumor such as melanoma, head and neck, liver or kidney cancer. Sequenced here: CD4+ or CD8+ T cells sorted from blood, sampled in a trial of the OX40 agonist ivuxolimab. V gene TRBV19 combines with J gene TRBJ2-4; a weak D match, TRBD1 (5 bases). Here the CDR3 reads CASSIDLMVGASQYF. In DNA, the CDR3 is TGTGCCAGTAGTATAGATCTTATGGTTGGGGCTAGTCAATACTTC.